This TCR beta chain is from a study of blood T cells in healthy people across ages. Study results and limitations: Researchers said unsorted PBMCs prevented a conclusive naive versus antigen-experienced comparison. Among T cells, TCR beta diversity per million cells dropped roughly linearly as age rose. Estimates based on one million T cells were treated as lower bounds.

PBMCs were isolated at a quantity of at least 6 million per sample. As to this clonotype: The antigen is not known.

A second PCR, run for roughly 6 to 11 cycles, used a sample-barcoded 5' primer plus a J-beta primer mix. Each CDR3 protein gets one entry after TCRdb re-called the 5' RACE reads with MiXCR. The repertoire has 1.5 million or so distinct CDR3 sequences, about 42% of them found once; the top ten carry 4%. The clonotype originates from a woman aged 18-30 years in good health. Sequenced: blood.

CDR3 amino acids: CSASGTSGTPGLEQYF. CDR3 nucleotide sequence: TGCAGTGCTTCCGGGACTAGCGGAACCCCGGGTCTGGAGCAGTACTTC. The V call is TRBV20-1, the J call TRBJ2-4; 11 nucleotides agree with TRBD2. CDR3 size: 16 residues. Germline V gene sequence: CDR1 DFQATT, CDR2 SNEGSKA (reference sequence). With 5 bases clipped from V and 13 bases from J, the junction kept 19 bases outside the gene matches.